This T cell receptor (beta chain) was identified during a study of molecular identifiers for immune sequencing clone quantification. Overall study findings and caveats: In a background of 900,000 to 1,000,000 naive cells, spiked Jurkat TCR RNA from one cell was reportedly detectable. It was shown that clones above 20 RNA copies held over 99% of effector molecules, but under 1% in naive cells. Identical TCR molecules can share a barcode, and this sharing could underestimate highly expanded clone sizes.

V lost 7 bases, J lost 2 bases, and 14 bases stayed unmatched. This CDR3 region has 16 residues. MiXCR, run by TCRdb on the PCR reads, gives a single entry per CDR3 protein. The data contain about half a million distinct CDR3 sequences, around 23% of them singletons. This clonotype was recorded a few times. Its antigen is currently unknown. The chain couples TRBV12-3 or TRBV12-4 to TRBJ2-7; 7 positions agree with TRBD1. What was sequenced was naive CD8+ T cells from blood, with Jurkat cell RNA spiked in. Subset described: FACS-sorted CD8+CD4-CCR7+CD45RA+ naive T cells. The clonotype originates from a human donor in good health. Some libraries in this study had Jurkat cell RNA spiked in. Here the CDR3 DNA reads TGTGCCAGCACCATCGCTACAGGGGCATTTGCCTACGAGCAGTACTTC. Protein product: CASTIATGAFAYEQYF.